This TCR beta chain stems from a study of shared clonotypes between healthy human individuals. The CDR3 contains 18 residues. The germline CDR1 and CDR2 sequences are MGHRA and YSYEKL. With 0 bases removed from V and 4 bases from J, the gap between germline ends came to 22 bases. This clone was observed at least ten times. Profiling relied on immunoSEQ multiplex PCR, and the TCRdb table lists in-frame clones only, not all of them. The data hold roughly 700,000 clones, with approximately 79% observed a single time. The material sequenced was memory CD4+ T cells sorted from blood. Described subset: CD45RA-negative fraction. The receptor was isolated from a woman aged 25 to 45 in good health. The gene calls are TRBV4-1 and TRBJ2-7; maybe TRBD2 (5 bases). Here the CDR3 reads CASSQDWPGGLIGYEQYF. The CDR3 bases are TGCGCCAGCAGCCAAGATTGGCCGGGCGGGTTAATTGGGTACGAGCAGTACTTC.